This T cell receptor beta chain was recovered during a study of cytomegalovirus exposure and HLA in healthy donors. Broader study findings: Sequencing likely generated an artifact that appeared as a cluster of highly shared sequence variants. For TCR beta chains, V- and J-gene trimming was later linked to a missense DCLRE1C variant. Reports indicate that TCR beta sequences accurately predicted the HLA-A and HLA-B alleles of most subjects. Segments of the TCR beta V type were, in most cases, productive about 87% or about 30% of the time in an earlier analysis.

This PCR relied on a set of 60 Vbeta primers and 13 Jbeta primers. Only in-frame clones appear in the TCRdb table, and some are missing; sequencing was by immunoSEQ multiplex PCR. Of 90,000 to 120,000 clones listed, 82% were seen once; the top ten hold roughly 3%. The CDR3 runs 15 residues. V lost 3 bases to trimming and J lost 1 base, with 13 bases between them. Germline-derived CDR1 and CDR2 are PRHDT and FYEKMQ (reference sequence). Regarding this clone: Its antigen is currently unknown.

Specimen: PBMCs. The chain carries TRBV13 and TRBJ2-7; D is ambiguous. The TCR comes from a man younger than 45 in good health and CMV-seropositive. Here the CDR3 reads CASSFPRFGSYEQYF. CDR3 DNA: TGTGCCAGCAGCTTCCCTAGGTTCGGGTCCTACGAGCAGTACTTC.